Detailed here is one T cell receptor (beta chain). This CDR3 is built from 16 residues. V shed 3 bases and J shed 0 bases, with 12 bases lying between them. CDR1 and CDR2 from the germline V gene are MDHEN and SYDVKM. This entry belongs to a study of technical replicates of blood from a handful of donors. The repertoire was sequenced with immunoSEQ multiplex PCR; TCRdb's copy has only in-frame clones and lacks some. Counted here are tens of thousands of clones, around nine tenths occurring once; the ten biggest clones make up approximately 0.28%. The clonotype was recovered from a human donor in good health. The J gene is TRBJ1-3, the V gene TRBV28; D unresolved. Input material: T cells isolated from PBMCs. The CDR3 DNA reads TGTGCCAGCAGTTTTGCCAAACAGAGCTCTGGAAACACCATATATTTT. This translates into CASSFAKQSSGNTIYF.